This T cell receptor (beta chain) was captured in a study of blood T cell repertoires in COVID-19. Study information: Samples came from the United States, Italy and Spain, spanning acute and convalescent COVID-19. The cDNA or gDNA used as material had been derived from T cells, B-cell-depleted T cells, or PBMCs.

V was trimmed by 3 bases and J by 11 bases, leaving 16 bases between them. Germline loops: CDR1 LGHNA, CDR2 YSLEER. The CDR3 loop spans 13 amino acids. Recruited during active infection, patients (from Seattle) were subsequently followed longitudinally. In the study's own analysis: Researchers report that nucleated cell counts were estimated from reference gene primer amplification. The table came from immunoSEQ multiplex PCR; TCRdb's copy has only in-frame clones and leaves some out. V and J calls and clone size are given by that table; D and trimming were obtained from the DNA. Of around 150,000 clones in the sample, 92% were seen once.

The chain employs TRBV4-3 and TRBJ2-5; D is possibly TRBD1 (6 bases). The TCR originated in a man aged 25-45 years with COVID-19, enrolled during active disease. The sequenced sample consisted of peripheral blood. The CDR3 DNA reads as TGCGCCAGCAGCCAGGAAAACTGGGGGACACAGTACTTC. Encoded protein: CASSQENWGTQYF.